A single sample is the source of the 32 T cell receptor beta chains below, sequenced in a study of T cell responses to AZD1222 COVID-19 vaccine. Sequencing used immunoSEQ multiplex PCR; TCRdb keeps in-frame clones, though not all of them. The sample includes 110,000 to 150,000 clones, 80% to 90% of them seen just once. Specimen: peripheral blood, collected on day 0 of AZD1222 vaccination. Source of these receptors: an adult in good health.

This clone was observed once. This chain uses TRBV5-6 with TRBJ2-5; 12 bases are a match to TRBD2. CDR1 is SGHDT, CDR2 YYEEEE, per germline. After removal of 4 bases from V and 5 bases from J, the junction contained 6 bases not matched to a gene. CDR3 length equals 15 residues. In nucleotides, the CDR3 is TGTGCCAGCAGCCTGCTAGCGGGGGGGCTTGAGACCCAGTACTTC. Amino acids: CASSLLAGGLETQYF.

The rearrangement joins TRBV27 to TRBJ2-3; the D gene is possibly TRBD1 (6 bases). Germline V gene data show CDR1 as MNHEY and CDR2 as SMNVEV (reference sequence). V was trimmed by 5 bases and J by 8 bases, leaving 20 bases between them. CDR3 length equals 15 residues. The CDR3 spells CASSPLGDTDFTQYF. DNA of the CDR3: TGTGCCAGCAGTCCTCTCGGGGACACAGACTTTACGCAGTATTTT.

The rearrangement links TRBV6-5 to TRBJ1-1; no definite D call. CDR3 length: 14 residues. Germline CDR1 MNHEY, CDR2 SVGAGI. Trimming pared 0 bases from V and 5 bases from J, leaving 10 bases between. The CDR3 is CASSYSLGLTEAFF. In DNA form, the CDR3 reads TGTGCCAGCAGTTACTCCTTAGGGTTGACTGAAGCTTTCTTT.

The chain links TRBV5-6 to TRBJ1-3, with no clear D. From germline, CDR1 is SGHDT and CDR2 YYEEEE. The CDR3 loop spans 12 amino acids. V shed 0 bases and J shed 8 bases, with 6 bases lying between them. This CDR3 reads CASSLGPYTIYF. The CDR3 nucleotides are TGTGCCAGCAGCTTGGGTCCATACACCATATATTTT.

This chain joins TRBV9 and TRBJ2-7; perhaps TRBD2 as D (6 bases). V was cut by 4 bases and J by 3 bases, with 20 bases left in between. In germline, CDR1 is SGDLS, CDR2 YYNGEE. The CDR3 has 16 amino acids. In DNA, the CDR3 is TGTGCCAGCAGCATTCATCGGGACTCCTACTACTACGAGCAGTACTTC. It is translated as CASSIHRDSYYYEQYF.

This clone has only one observation. The chain uses TRBV6-2 or TRBV6-3 and TRBJ2-7, with D unclear. V lost 2 bases, J lost 2 bases, and 10 bases lay in between. The length of the CDR3 is 14 residues. CDR1 is MNHEY, CDR2 SVGEGT, per germline. In nucleotides, the CDR3 is TGTGCCAGCAGTTACGCCGCGGCCCCCTACGAGCAGTACTTC. This codes for CASSYAAAPYEQYF.

This clone was seen once. This chain links TRBV30 with TRBJ1-2; D is unresolved. CDR1 is GTSNPN and CDR2 is SVGIG in the germline V gene (reference sequence). Trimming took 0 bases from V and 2 from J, leaving 7 bases between them. CDR3 length: 13 amino acids. The CDR3 loop reads CAWSVLGNYGYTF. For the CDR3, the DNA is TGTGCCTGGAGTGTACTCGGGAACTATGGCTACACCTTC.

V and J are TRBV7-2 and TRBJ2-2, with 7 nucleotides matching TRBD1. This CDR3 is built from 15 residues. Trimming cost V 1 base and J 9 bases; bases outside gene matches: 8. Germline V CDR1 and CDR2: SGHTA, FQGNSA. In DNA form, the CDR3 reads TGTGCCAGCAGCTTAGGTCAGGGGACAGCCCGGGAGCTGTTTTTT. It codes for CASSLGQGTARELFF.

The V gene is TRBV6-4, the J gene TRBJ2-3; 11 bases line up with TRBD2. The V segment lost 0 bases and the J segment 4 bases; nucleotides outside the gene matches: 0. Germline assignment: CDR1 MRHNA and CDR2 SNTAGT. CDR3 length: 15 amino acids. CDR3 sequence: CASSDSSGGADTQYF. The CDR3 bases are TGTGCCAGCAGTGACTCTAGCGGGGGGGCAGATACGCAGTATTTT.

CDR3 protein: CASSLSTHQPQHF. The CDR3 DNA reads as TGTGCCAGTAGTCTCAGTACGCATCAGCCCCAGCATTTT. The rearrangement uses TRBV19 and TRBJ1-5; D unresolved. Trimming removed 5 bases at V and 5 bases at J, with 10 bases between. The CDR3 sequence is 13 residues long. The germline gives CDR1 LNHDA, CDR2 SQIVND (reference sequence).

This chain uses TRBV5-8 with TRBJ2-3; 13 nucleotides line up with TRBD2. Trimming took 0 bases from V and 0 from J; bases not matched to a gene: 10. Germline CDR1 reads SGHTS; CDR2 reads YDEGEE. CDR3 size: 20 residues. CDR3 in amino acids: CASSLGRLAGGPLSTDTQYF. The CDR3 DNA reads TGTGCCAGCAGCTTGGGGAGACTAGCGGGAGGACCTTTAAGCACAGATACGCAGTATTTT.

The CDR3 spells CASKGLARDNEQFF. CDR3 in DNA: TGTGCCAGCAAGGGACTAGCGAGAGACAATGAGCAGTTCTTC. The genes are TRBV3-1 (or the pseudogene TRBV3-2) and TRBJ2-1; TRBD2 agrees at 10 bases. From germline, CDR1 is LGHDT and CDR2 YNNKEL (reference sequence). Trimming at V came to 7 bases and at J to 5 bases, leaving 5 bases not matched to a gene. The CDR3 covers 14 residues.

The J gene is TRBJ2-2, the V gene TRBV7-9, with 8 nucleotides matching TRBD1. Germline V gene lookup returns CDR1 SEHNR and CDR2 FQNEAQ (reference sequence). The trim removed 5 bases at V and 5 bases at J, leaving 16 bases unmatched. The CDR3 has 18 amino acids. CDR3 sequence: CASSPIPGTGELTGELFF. The CDR3 DNA reads as TGTGCCAGCAGCCCAATCCCAGGGACAGGAGAACTAACCGGGGAGCTGTTTTTT.

This chain joins TRBV19 and TRBJ1-5, with unresolved D. CDR1 and CDR2 (germline): LNHDA, SQIVND (reference sequence). CDR3 length equals 15 residues. Trimming shortened V by 7 bases and J by 7 bases, and 20 bases separated the two germline ends. This CDR3 reads CASTVRVGGGQPQHF. The CDR3, as DNA: TGTGCCAGTACCGTAAGGGTTGGAGGCGGCCAGCCCCAGCATTTT. Supplemented by reference TRBV19 and TRBJ1-5, the full variable domain reads DGGITQSPKYLFRKEGQNVTLSCEQNLNHDAMYWYRQDPGQGLRLIYYSQIVNDFQKGDIAEGYSVSREKKESFPLTVTSAQKNPTAFYLCASTVRVGGGQPQHFGDGTRLSIL.

This clone was counted a single time. V usage is TRBV14 and J usage is TRBJ1-1; TRBD1 matches 7 bases. CDR1 is SGHDN, CDR2 FVKESK, per germline. V shed 4 bases, J shed 4 bases, and the junction held 6 bases outside the gene matches. This CDR3 has 14 amino acids. CDR3 DNA: TGTGCCAGCAGCCCGTACAGGGGCCCCACTGAAGCTTTCTTT. This codes for CASSPYRGPTEAFF.

The rearrangement uses TRBV4-1 and TRBJ1-5, with D perhaps TRBD1 (6 bases). The germline V gene has CDR1 MGHRA and CDR2 YSYEKL. This CDR3 is built from 14 residues. With 3 bases removed from V and 4 bases from J, the gap between germline ends came to 10 bases. The CDR3 DNA follows: TGCGCCAGCAGCCACGGACAGAGGAATCAGCCCCAGCATTTT. Translated: CASSHGQRNQPQHF.

The chain recombines TRBV30 with TRBJ1-2; TRBD1 matches at 8 bases. Germline CDR1 reads GTSNPN; CDR2 reads SVGIG (reference sequence). The CDR3 contains 15 residues. Germline trimming cut 0 bases from V and 2 bases from J; bases unmatched to any gene: 5. This CDR3 reads CAWSVTRTGNYGYTF. The CDR3, as DNA: TGTGCCTGGAGTGTAACTAGGACAGGGAACTATGGCTACACCTTC.

The chain links TRBV3-1 (or the pseudogene TRBV3-2) to TRBJ2-5; weak D call: TRBD2 (6 bases). The germline V gene has CDR1 LGHDT and CDR2 YNNKEL (reference sequence). Trimming stripped 5 bases from V and 3 bases from J, with 13 bases between. This CDR3 contains 14 residues. CDR3 amino acids: CASSTGLTKETQYF. In DNA form, the CDR3 reads TGTGCCAGCAGCACGGGACTGACTAAAGAGACCCAGTACTTC.

The CDR3: CASEGHSYEQYF. Written as DNA, the CDR3 is TGTGCCAGCGAGGGCCACTCCTACGAGCAGTACTTC. The chain joins TRBV6-5 to TRBJ2-7; the D gene is possibly TRBD2 (5 bases). Germline CDR1 is MNHEY and CDR2 is SVGAGI. The CDR3 has 12 amino acids. Trimming shortened V by 8 bases and J by 0 bases, and 8 bases separated the two germline ends.

V is TRBV6-4 and J is TRBJ1-2; 8 bases align to TRBD1. Germline CDR1 is MRHNA and CDR2 is SNTAGT. V shed 6 bases, J shed 2 bases, and the junction held 8 bases outside the gene matches. The CDR3 is 15 amino acids. The CDR3 reads CASSDDGQGNYGYTF. The CDR3 DNA reads as TGTGCCAGCAGCGACGACGGACAGGGCAACTATGGCTACACCTTC.

This chain uses TRBV7-6 with TRBJ2-2; D is unclear. The CDR3 totals 14 residues. Germline values: CDR1 SGHVS, CDR2 FNYEAQ. Trimming shortened V by 1 base and J by 7 bases, and 10 bases separated the two germline ends. CDR3 sequence: CASSLEVRHGELFF. The DNA for the CDR3 is TGTGCCAGCAGCTTAGAAGTTAGGCACGGGGAGCTGTTTTTT.

This rearrangement joins TRBV19 to TRBJ2-2, with D perhaps being TRBD1 or TRBD2 (6 bases each). The germline CDR1 and CDR2 sequences are LNHDA and SQIVND (reference sequence). V dropped 6 bases and J dropped 3 bases, with 11 bases sitting between them. This CDR3 is built from 14 residues. CDR3 sequence reads: CASSKGGYTGELFF. CDR3 DNA sequence: TGTGCCAGTAGCAAGGGGGGCTACACCGGGGAGCTGTTTTTT.

This clone was seen just once. The chain uses TRBV28 and TRBJ2-7, with 8 bases lining up with TRBD1. This CDR3 region has 15 residues. V was clipped by 6 bases and J by 0 bases; unmatched bases: 7. Germline V CDR1 and CDR2: MDHEN, SYDVKM. The CDR3 reads CASRSAGTGSYEQYF. CDR3 nucleotide sequence: TGTGCCAGCAGAAGTGCCGGGACAGGCTCCTACGAGCAGTACTTC.

The chain has TRBV5-1 and TRBJ2-1; tentative D call: TRBD2 (5 bases). Germline-derived CDR1 and CDR2 are SGHRS and YFSETQ. This CDR3 comprises 16 residues. V gave up 5 bases and J gave up 7 bases, with 22 bases separating them. Written as DNA, the CDR3 is TGCGCCAGCAGTCGCCTTCATTCGCGGCTAGCTAATGAGCAGTTCTTC. Its protein product is CASSRLHSRLANEQFF.

The chain is built from TRBV24-1 and TRBJ1-5; a weak D match, TRBD1 (5 bases). V was trimmed by 3 bases and J by 3 bases, leaving 11 bases between them. The CDR3 runs to 15 residues. The germline V gene has CDR1 KGHDR and CDR2 SFDVKD. The CDR3 is CATSDPDSPNQPQHF. The CDR3 nucleotides read TGTGCCACCAGTGATCCCGACAGCCCCAATCAGCCCCAGCATTTT.

V usage is TRBV7-9 and J usage is TRBJ1-5, with TRBD1 identical over 9 bases. With 4 bases clipped from V and 2 bases from J, the junction kept 9 bases outside the gene matches. The CDR3 has 17 amino acids. In germline, CDR1 is SEHNR, CDR2 FQNEAQ (reference sequence). The CDR3 region is CASSSGQGGGRNQPQHF. In DNA, the CDR3 is TGTGCCAGCAGCTCGGGACAGGGTGGCGGGCGCAATCAGCCCCAGCATTTT.

V is TRBV30 and J is TRBJ2-2; 7 nucleotides match TRBD1. V gave up 8 bases and J gave up 1 base; unmatched junction bases: 4. Germline V gene lookup returns CDR1 GTSNPN and CDR2 SVGIG (reference sequence). The CDR3 is made up of 13 amino acids. The CDR3: CARRDRNTGELFF. The CDR3 DNA is TGTGCCCGCAGGGACAGGAACACCGGGGAGCTGTTTTTT.

The chain carries TRBV30 and TRBJ1-6; 7 positions match TRBD1. The CDR3 totals 14 residues. V lost 5 bases to trimming and J lost 10 bases; unmatched junction nucleotides: 11. CDR1 is GTSNPN, CDR2 SVGIG, per germline (reference sequence). The DNA for the CDR3 is TGTGCCTGGGCATCCCGACAGGGAATGTCACCCCTCCACTTT. Amino acid sequence: CAWASRQGMSPLHF.

The chain uses TRBV7-3 and TRBJ2-2; possibly TRBD2 for D (5 bases). The CDR3 is 17 amino acids. Germline V lookup: CDR1 SGHTA, CDR2 FQGTGA. V lost 0 bases to trimming and J lost 0 bases, with 11 bases between them. CDR3 in DNA: TGTGCCAGCAGCTTAACCCGCGCGGGCCCGAACACCGGGGAGCTGTTTTTT. Residues: CASSLTRAGPNTGELFF.

The chain has TRBV2 and TRBJ1-5, with D perhaps matching TRBD1 (6 bases). Germline CDR1 is SNHLY and CDR2 is FYNNEI. V lost 4 bases and J 1 base, leaving 11 bases between the germline ends. The length of the CDR3 is 15 residues. CDR3 region: CASSARTASNQPQHF. Written as DNA, the CDR3 is TGTGCCAGCAGTGCCCGGACAGCAAGCAATCAGCCCCAGCATTTT.

The rearrangement joins TRBV18 to TRBJ1-2; D possibly corresponds to TRBD1 (6 bases). V dropped 0 bases and J dropped 7 bases, with 15 bases sitting between them. Germline CDR1 KGHSH, CDR2 LQKENI. The length of the CDR3 is 15 residues. In DNA form, the CDR3 reads TGTGCCAGCTCACCACCGGGGGGGGCGACCGCTGGCTACACCTTC. Amino acids: CASSPPGGATAGYTF.

The chain has TRBV27 and TRBJ2-3; 8 bases map to TRBD2. The junction had 8 bases not matched to a gene; V was cut back by 8 bases and J by 4 bases. Per the germline V gene, CDR1 is MNHEY and CDR2 is SMNVEV (reference sequence). CDR3 size: 14 residues. Here the CDR3 reads CASQSGGLADTQYF. DNA for the CDR3: TGTGCCAGCCAGAGCGGGGGTCTAGCAGATACGCAGTATTTT.